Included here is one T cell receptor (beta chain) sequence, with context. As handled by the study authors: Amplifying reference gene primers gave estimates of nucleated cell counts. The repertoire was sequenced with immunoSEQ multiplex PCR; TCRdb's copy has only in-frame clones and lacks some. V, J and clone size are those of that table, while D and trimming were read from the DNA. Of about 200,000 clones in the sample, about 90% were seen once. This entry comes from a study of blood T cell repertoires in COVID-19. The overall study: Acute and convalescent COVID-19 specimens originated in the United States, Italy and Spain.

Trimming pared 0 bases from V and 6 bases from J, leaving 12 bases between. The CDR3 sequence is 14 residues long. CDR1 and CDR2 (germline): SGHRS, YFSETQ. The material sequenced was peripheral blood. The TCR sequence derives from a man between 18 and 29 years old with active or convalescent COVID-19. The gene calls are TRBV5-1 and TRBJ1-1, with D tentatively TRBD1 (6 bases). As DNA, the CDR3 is TGCGCCAGCAGCTTGGGCAGGGGTTTCCCTGAAGCTTTCTTT. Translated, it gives CASSLGRGFPEAFF.